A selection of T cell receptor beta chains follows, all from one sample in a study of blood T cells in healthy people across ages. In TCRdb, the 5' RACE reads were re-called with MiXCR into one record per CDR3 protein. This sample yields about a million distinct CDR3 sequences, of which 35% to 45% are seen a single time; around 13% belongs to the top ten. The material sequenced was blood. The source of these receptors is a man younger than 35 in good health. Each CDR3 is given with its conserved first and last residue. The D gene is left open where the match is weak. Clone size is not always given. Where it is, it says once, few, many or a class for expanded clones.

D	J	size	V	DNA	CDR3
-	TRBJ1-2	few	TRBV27	TGTGCCAGCAATCGCCATGCCGGACAGAGCTATGGCTACACCTTC	CASNRHAGQSYGYTF
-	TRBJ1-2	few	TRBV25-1	TGTGCCAGCAGTGAATATGGTCTTTCCTATGGCTACACCTTC	CASSEYGLSYGYTF
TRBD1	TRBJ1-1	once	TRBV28	TGTGCCAGCAGTTCCCGGGACAGAAGAGGGACTGAAGCTTTCTTT	CASSSRDRRGTEAFF
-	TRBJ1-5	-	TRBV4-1	TGCGCCAGCAGCCAAGATAAAGGCTCTCCTGTGGCAAATCAGCCCCAGCATTTT	CASSQDKGSPVANQPQHF
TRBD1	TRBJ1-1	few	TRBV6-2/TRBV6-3	TGTGCCAGCAGCTACGGGACAGGGGGCGTGAACACTGAAGCTTTCTTT	CASSYGTGGVNTEAFF
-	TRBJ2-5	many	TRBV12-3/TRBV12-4	TGTGCCAGCAGTCGAGGGCAAGAGACCCAGTACTTC	CASSRGQETQYF
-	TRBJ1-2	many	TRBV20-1	TGCAGTGCTAGAGATGGGGCGACAGGAGATTACACCTTC	CSARDGATGDYTF
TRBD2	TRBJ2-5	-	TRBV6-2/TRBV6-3	TGTGCCAGCAGTTACTCTACGACTAGCGGGCAAGAGACCCAGTACTTC	CASSYSTTSGQETQYF
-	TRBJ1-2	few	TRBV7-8	TGTGCCAGCAGCTTAAGAAGGGTTTCAGTTACTAACTATGGCTACACCTTC	CASSLRRVSVTNYGYTF
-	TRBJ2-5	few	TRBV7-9	TGTGCCAGCAGCCAGGTCTTTGAGGCCCTGATAGGGGAGACCCAGTACTTC	CASSQVFEALIGETQYF
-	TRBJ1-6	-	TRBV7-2	TGTGCCAGCAGCTTAGGCAGAGCCTATAATTCACCCCTCCACTTT	CASSLGRAYNSPLHF
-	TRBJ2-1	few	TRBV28	TGTGCCAGCAGGTCAGGGACCAGCTGGTACAATGAGCAGTTCTTC	CASRSGTSWYNEQFF
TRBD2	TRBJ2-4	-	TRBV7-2	TGTGCCAGCGCCTTGGGGGGGACGAAAAACATTCAGTACTTC	CASALGGTKNIQYF
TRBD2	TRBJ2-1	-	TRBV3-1	TGTGCCAGCAGCCAAGATTTTTTCGGTCTAGCGGCAAACAATGAGCAGTTCTTC	CASSQDFFGLAANNEQFF
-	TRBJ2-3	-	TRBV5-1	TGCGCCAGCAGCTTAAGTCCCCGAGATACGCGGTATTTT	CASSLSPRDTRYF
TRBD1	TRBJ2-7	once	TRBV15	TGTGCCACCAGCACCCGACAGGGGGATATCAATGAGCAGTACTTC	CATSTRQGDINEQYF
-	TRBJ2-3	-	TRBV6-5	TGTGCCAGCAGTCCCCACCTTCGCACAGATACGCAGTATTTT	CASSPHLRTDTQYF
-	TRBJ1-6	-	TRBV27	TGTGCCAGCAGGGGTTATAATTCACCCCTCCACTTT	CASRGYNSPLHF
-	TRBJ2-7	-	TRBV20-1	TGCAGTGCGGTACTGACATACAATGAGCAGTACTTC	CSAVLTYNEQYF
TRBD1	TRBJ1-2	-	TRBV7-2	TGTGCCAGCAGCTCCAGACAGGGAAGTTTGACTGGCTACACCTTC	CASSSRQGSLTGYTF
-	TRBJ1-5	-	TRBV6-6	TGTGCCAGCACCTTTGGGGGGGACAATCAGCCCCAGCATTTT	CASTFGGDNQPQHF
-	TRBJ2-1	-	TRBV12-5	TGTGCTAGTGGTTTGGGGACAAGGAATGAGCAGTTCTTC	CASGLGTRNEQFF